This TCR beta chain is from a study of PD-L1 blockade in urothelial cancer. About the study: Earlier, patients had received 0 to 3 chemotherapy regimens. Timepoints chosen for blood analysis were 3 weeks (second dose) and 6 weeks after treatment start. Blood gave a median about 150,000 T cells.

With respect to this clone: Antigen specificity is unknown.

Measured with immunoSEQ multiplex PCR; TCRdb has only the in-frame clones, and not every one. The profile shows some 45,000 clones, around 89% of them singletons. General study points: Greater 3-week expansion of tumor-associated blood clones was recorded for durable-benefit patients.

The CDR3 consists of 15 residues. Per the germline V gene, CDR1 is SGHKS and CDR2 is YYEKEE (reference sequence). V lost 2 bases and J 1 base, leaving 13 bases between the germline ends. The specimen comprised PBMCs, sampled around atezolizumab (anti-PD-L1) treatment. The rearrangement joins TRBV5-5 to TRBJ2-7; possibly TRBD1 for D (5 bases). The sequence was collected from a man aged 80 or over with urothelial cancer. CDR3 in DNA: TGTGCCAGCAGCTTAGCGACGGACACATCCTACGAGCAGTACTTC. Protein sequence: CASSLATDTSYEQYF.